This TCR beta chain is from a study of blood T cell repertoires in COVID-19. Study-level background: Both acute and convalescent COVID-19 samples were obtained from the United States, Italy and Spain. From T cells, B-cell-depleted T cells, or PBMCs came the material, which was cDNA or gDNA.

Under the authors' procedure: Nucleated cell number was recorded as an estimate derived from reference gene primer amplification. The table came from immunoSEQ multiplex PCR; TCRdb's copy has only in-frame clones and leaves some out. Clone size and V and J calls were adopted from that table, with D and trimming inferred from the DNA. This sample has 170,000 or so clones, with just under 90% found just once. Germline V lookup: CDR1 KGHSH, CDR2 LQKENI. The CDR3 is 20 residues long. J gave up 2 bases and V 5 bases, and 16 bases lay outside the gene matches. Patients in Seattle were enrolled during active infection, then followed longitudinally.

This sequence was found in a woman in her 70s with COVID-19, enrolled during active disease. V usage is TRBV18 and J usage is TRBJ2-1, with TRBD2 matching 12 bases. The sequenced sample consisted of peripheral blood. The CDR3 reads CASSTLDASGRAGTYNEQFF. The DNA of the CDR3 is TGTGCCAGCTCAACACTTGACGCTAGCGGGAGGGCCGGGACCTACAATGAGCAGTTCTTC.